This T cell receptor (beta chain) was found in a study of graft-versus-host responses after intestinal transplantation. At the level of the study: Recipients uniformly received anti-thymocyte globulin induction, followed by tacrolimus and steroids for three to four years. Study-wide results and caveats: Early after transplant, HvG clones declined as circulating GvH clones peaked.

Libraries were prepared by immunoSEQ multiplex PCR; TCRdb keeps only in-frame clonotypes and omits some of them. The sample gives over 75,000 clones, about nine tenths of which show up once; approximately 0.3% is in the top ten. As regards this clone: Its antigen is unidentified.

The input for sequencing was unstimulated CD4+ T cells sorted from spleen or lymph node cells, taken before transplant. The origin of this receptor is a human donor who was the organ donor for an intestinal transplant.

The CDR3 loop reads CASTLPRQLYNEQFF. The CDR3 DNA sequence: TGTGCCAGCACACTGCCCAGGCAGCTATACAATGAGCAGTTCTTC. The chain has TRBV5-6 and TRBJ2-1; no firm D call. This CDR3 comprises 15 residues. Germline V gives CDR1 SGHDT, CDR2 YYEEEE. V dropped 6 bases and J dropped 4 bases, with 17 bases sitting between them.